The TCR beta chain under discussion was sequenced for a study of cytomegalovirus exposure and HLA in healthy donors. The data were produced by immunoSEQ multiplex PCR, yet TCRdb's version contains in-frame clones alone and is incomplete. The profile covers 50,000 to 65,000 clones, with 85% to 95% appearing a single time and approximately 6.8% taken by the ten largest. J gave up 6 bases and V 6 bases, and 0 bases lay outside the gene matches. Germline CDR1 reads SQVTM; CDR2 reads ANQGSEA. There are 11 residues in the CDR3. This chain links TRBV29-1 with TRBJ2-3; the match to TRBD1 covers 10 bases. The specimen was PBMCs. The origin of this receptor is a woman between 18 and 30 years old in good health and CMV-seropositive. In nucleotides, the CDR3 is TGCAGCGTGGACAGGGGGGATACGCAGTATTTT. It yields the protein CSVDRGDTQYF.